These 7 T cell receptor beta chains were sequenced from one sample in a study of CD8 T cells in ankylosing spondylitis. TCRdb ran MiXCR on the 5' RACE reads and lists one entry per CDR3 protein. The sample consists of roughly 250,000 distinct CDR3 sequences, under 12% of them appearing once. The sequencing sample was made of blood, either unsorted or a sorted T cell fraction (not recorded which). These receptors were obtained from a male donor with ankylosing spondylitis or in good health (not recorded which).

This clonotype was counted at least ten times. The CDR3 DNA sequence: TGTGCCAGCAACACAGGGGGAGGCCTAAGCAATCAGCCCCAGCATTTT. Translating it yields CASNTGGGLSNQPQHF. The chain carries TRBV21-1 and TRBJ1-5. TRBV21-1 is tagged as a pseudogene. This CDR3 has 16 residues.

This clonotype was seen at least ten times. The chain links TRBV5-1 to TRBJ2-5; 7 bases line up with TRBD1. The CDR3 is made up of 13 amino acids. The germline V gene encodes CDR1 SGHRS and CDR2 YFSETQ. The V gene end was trimmed by 6 bases and the J gene end by 3 bases; junction bases not matched to a gene: 5. The CDR3 sequence: CASMQGGEETQYF. The CDR3 DNA reads TGCGCCAGCATGCAAGGGGGCGAAGAGACCCAGTACTTC.

In its sample, this clonotype was seen many times. This CDR3 is CATSRERQGYEQYF. The CDR3 DNA reads as TGTGCCACCAGCAGAGAGAGACAGGGCTACGAGCAGTACTTC. The V gene is TRBV15, the J gene TRBJ2-7; 7 bases are shared with TRBD1. The CDR3 runs 14 residues. J was trimmed by 3 bases and V by 0 bases; bases with no gene match: 2. From germline, CDR1 is LNHNV and CDR2 YYDKDF (reference sequence).

This clonotype appeared many times. The genes are TRBV7-7 and TRBJ1-6; D is ambiguous. Looked up from germline, CDR1 is SSHAT and CDR2 is FNYEAQ (reference sequence). Trimming pared 5 bases from V and 3 bases from J, leaving 8 bases between. This CDR3 is built from 14 residues. The CDR3 spells CASSPRLYNSPLHF. CDR3 nucleotides: TGTGCCAGCAGCCCCCGTCTCTATAATTCACCCCTCCACTTT.

This clonotype was picked up a small number of times. The chain uses TRBV11-2 and TRBJ2-1; D is uncertain. Trimming removed 2 bases at V and 10 bases at J, with 21 bases between. This CDR3 comprises 16 residues. Germline-derived CDR1 and CDR2 are SGHAT and FQNNGV. CDR3 sequence reads: CASSLNLPDGPGEQFF. CDR3 nucleotide sequence: TGTGCCAGCAGCTTAAACTTGCCGGACGGACCCGGGGAGCAGTTCTTC.

This clonotype turned up a few times. The V gene is TRBV10-3, the J gene TRBJ2-5, with a tentative D call TRBD2 (5 bases). CDR1 is ENHRY and CDR2 is SYGVKD in the germline V gene. Trimming stripped 0 bases from V and 4 bases from J, with 9 bases between. This CDR3 comprises 14 residues. CDR3 sequence (DNA): TGTGCCATCAGTGAGTCGACTACGATAGAGACCCAGTACTTC. Its protein is CAISESTTIETQYF.

Ten or more counts support this clonotype. The chain joins TRBV20-1 to TRBJ1-5; D unresolved. The CDR3 is made up of 13 amino acids. Germline V gene lookup returns CDR1 DFQATT and CDR2 SNEGSKA (reference sequence). The V gene lost 3 bases and the J gene lost 3 bases, with 9 bases spanning the gap. The chain's CDR3 is CSARGRNNQPQHF. The CDR3 coding sequence is TGCAGTGCTAGGGGAAGGAACAATCAGCCCCAGCATTTT.